Sequencing of this T cell receptor beta chain was carried out in a study of blood T cell repertoires in COVID-19. Study as a whole: Both acute and convalescent COVID-19 samples were obtained from the United States, Italy and Spain. T cells, B-cell-depleted T cells, or PBMCs provided the cDNA or gDNA that served as material.

Libraries were prepared by immunoSEQ multiplex PCR; TCRdb keeps only in-frame clonotypes and omits some of them. Of about 200,000 clones listed, about 90% are singletons. Sequencing was done on a sample of peripheral blood. This clonotype originated in a woman in her 70s with acute or convalescent COVID-19.

The CDR3 coding sequence is TGTGCCAGTAGTACTTATCCCGGGACAAGAAATGAAAAACTGTTTTTT. It encodes CASSTYPGTRNEKLFF. This chain uses TRBV19 with TRBJ1-4, with a possible D match to TRBD1 (6 bases). The V gene's germline CDR1 is LNHDA and CDR2 SQIVND (reference sequence). Trimming pared 4 bases from V and 5 bases from J, leaving 17 bases between. The CDR3 extends over 16 amino acids.